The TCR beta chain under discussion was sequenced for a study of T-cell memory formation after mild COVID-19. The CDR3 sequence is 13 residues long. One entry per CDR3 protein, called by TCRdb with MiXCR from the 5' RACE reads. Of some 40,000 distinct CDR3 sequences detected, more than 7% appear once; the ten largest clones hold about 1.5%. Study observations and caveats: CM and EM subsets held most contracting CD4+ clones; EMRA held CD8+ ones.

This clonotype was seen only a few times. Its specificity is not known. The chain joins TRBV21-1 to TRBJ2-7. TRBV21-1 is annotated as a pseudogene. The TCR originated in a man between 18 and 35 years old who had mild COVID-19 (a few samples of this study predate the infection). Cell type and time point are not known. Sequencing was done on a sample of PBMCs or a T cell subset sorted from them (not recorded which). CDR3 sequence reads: CASSSGTTDEQYV. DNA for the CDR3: TGTGCCAGCAGCTCGGGGACTACTGACGAGCAGTACGTC.